This T cell receptor beta chain is drawn from a study of radiation and T cells in renal cell carcinoma. About the study: Nephrectomy followed 15 Gy stereotactic body radiation by 4 weeks.

Study-wide findings and caveats: In blood, top tumor clones expanded by 2 weeks, shrinking by 4.

A word on this clone: Its specificity is not known. One junction end does not reproduce the germline sequence, and a read error may be involved.

Time point: baseline pretreatment blood. Noted treatment: 15 Gy SBRT to primary tumor, nephrectomy 4 weeks later. Clear cell pathology was present in this patient's renal cell carcinoma. The assay was immunoSEQ multiplex PCR, and TCRdb's table has in-frame clones only and misses some. This sample has 90,000 to 100,000 clones, with about 86% found just once. CDR1 and CDR2 from the germline V gene are SSHAT and FNYEAQ (reference sequence). This CDR3 is built from 13 residues. Sequencing was performed on blood, taken from a patient whose treatment included radiotherapy and nephrectomy. The V and J genes are TRBV7-7 and TRBJ2-5; D unresolved. The sequence came from a middle-aged man with renal cell carcinoma. CDR3 DNA sequence: TGTGCTAGCAGCCCTACATTCCTAGAGACCCAGTACTTC. This encodes CASSPTFLETQYF.